The TCR beta chain described here comes from a study of technical replicates of blood from four donors. TCRdb keeps only in-frame clones here, not all; method: immunoSEQ multiplex PCR. The data contain tens of thousands of clones, around 90% of them singletons. V was cut by 7 bases and J by 8 bases, with 15 bases left in between. CDR3 length: 14 amino acids. Germline-derived CDR1 and CDR2 are SGHTA and FQGNSA. The clonotype comes from a human donor in good health. Some clones in this sample may be carry-over from other donors' samples. J is TRBJ1-6 and V is TRBV7-2, with D possibly TRBD1 on 5 matching bases. Sample: PBMCs. As DNA, the CDR3 is TGTGCCAGCATCCCGACAGCAGATTATTCACCCCTCCACTTT. Its translation is CASIPTADYSPLHF.